This is a list of T cell receptor beta chains from one sample in a study of read filtering for tumor transcriptome and immune sequencing. MiXCR, applied by TCRdb to the reads, yields one record per CDR3 protein. This sample has approximately 62,000 distinct CDR3 sequences; around 20% occur once, and the top ten carry roughly 10%. Material for sequencing was a population of CD138-negative cells sorted from bone marrow. Every receptor here comes from a donor at least 40 years old with multiple myeloma. CDR3s include the opening cysteine and the closing phenylalanine or tryptophan. The order of the fields is CDR3 protein, CDR3 DNA, clone size, V gene, J gene, CDR3 length, D gene. A D gene is named only where the DNA matches it firmly. Some rows mark clone size as missing; the rest say once, few, many or name a class of expanded clone.

CASRTGGVQPQHF	TGTGCCAGCAGGACAGGGGGGGTTCAGCCCCAGCATTTT	many	TRBV6-1	TRBJ1-5	13	TRBD1
CSGSPGVGETQYF	TGCAGCGGTTCCCCAGGGGTGGGGGAGACCCAGTACTTC	many	TRBV29-1	TRBJ2-5	13	NA
CASSLGIRYIPTKQYF	TGTGCCAGCAGCTTAGGGATACGGTATATACCTACGAAGCAGTACTTC	NA	TRBV7-2	TRBJ2-7	16	NA
CASSEPTGDQETQYF	TGTGCCAGCAGTGAACCTACAGGGGATCAAGAGACCCAGTACTTC	many	TRBV25-1	TRBJ2-5	15	TRBD1
CASSKIQSVGTEAFF	TGTGCCAGCAGTAAAATACAGTCGGTGGGCACTGAAGCTTTCTTT	many	TRBV6-6	TRBJ1-1	15	NA
CASSLQGRGVDTQYF	TGTGCCAGCAGCCTCCAGGGCAGGGGAGTTGATACGCAGTATTTT	many	TRBV5-5	TRBJ2-3	15	NA
CSAPPYGADTDTQYF	TGCAGTGCCCCCCCCTATGGGGCTGACACAGATACGCAGTATTTT	many	TRBV20-1	TRBJ2-3	15	NA
CASSWGQNTEAFF	TGTGCCAGCAGTTGGGGACAGAACACTGAAGCTTTCTTT	many	TRBV6-5	TRBJ1-1	13	NA
CASSPQPNSYEQYF	TGTGCCAGCAGCCCGCAGCCTAACTCCTACGAGCAGTACTTC	few	TRBV7-3	TRBJ2-7	14	NA
CASSGLPSYGYTF	TGTGCCAGCAGCGGACTGCCAAGCTATGGCTACACCTTC	many	TRBV27	TRBJ1-2	13	NA
CASSESGTVYYEQYF	TGTGCCAGCAGTGAATCGGGGACAGTTTACTACGAGCAGTACTTC	many	TRBV25-1	TRBJ2-7	15	TRBD1
CASRPFGNEQSF	TGTGCCAGCAGACCTTTCGGGAATGAGCAGTCCTTC	NA	TRBV12-3/TRBV12-4	TRBJ2-1	12	NA
CASSPSRTGISNEQFF	TGTGCCAGTAGTCCCTCGAGGACAGGGATTAGCAATGAGCAGTTCTTC	many	TRBV19	TRBJ2-1	16	TRBD1
CASSLGGGGNIQYF	TGTGCCAGCAGCTTGGGGGGCGGGGGAAACATTCAGTACTTC	many	TRBV7-2	TRBJ2-4	14	NA
CASSEGIRLATNEKLFF	TGTGCCAGCAGTGAGGGGATCCGACTGGCAACTAATGAAAAACTGTTTTTT	many	TRBV6-1	TRBJ1-4	17	NA
CASSITDTQYF	TGTGCCAGCAGCATCACAGATACGCAGTATTTT	many	TRBV11-2	TRBJ2-3	11	NA
CSVGGPGNTEAFF	TGCAGCGTTGGAGGGCCCGGGAACACTGAAGCTTTCTTT	many	TRBV29-1	TRBJ1-1	13	NA
CASSFDRGVAEAFF	TGTGCCAGCAGCTTCGACAGGGGTGTCGCTGAAGCTTTCTTT	NA	TRBV11-2	TRBJ1-1	14	TRBD1
CASSYYPAGFGQGSTDTQYF	TGTGCCAGCAGTTATTATCCCGCTGGTTTTGGGCAGGGGAGCACAGATACGCAGTATTTT	few	TRBV6-5	TRBJ2-3	20	NA
CASRHRLGGEGANVLTF	TGTGCCAGCAGACACAGACTCGGGGGCGAGGGGGCCAACGTCCTGACTTTC	many	TRBV7-8	TRBJ2-6	17	NA
CSARTTGGETQYF	TGCAGCGCTAGGACCACTGGGGGAGAGACCCAGTACTTC	many	TRBV29-1	TRBJ2-5	13	NA
CATTPGHGGNTIYF	TGTGCCACGACTCCGGGACACGGCGGAAACACCATATATTTT	many	TRBV10-3	TRBJ1-3	14	NA
CASSLPRGGLDNEQFF	TGTGCCAGCAGCTTACCCCGGGGGGGGCTCGACAATGAGCAGTTCTTC	many	TRBV11-2	TRBJ2-1	16	TRBD2
CASSLGTDNQPQHF	TGCGCCAGCAGCTTGGGGACAGACAATCAGCCCCAGCATTTT	many	TRBV5-1	TRBJ1-5	14	NA
CAWSTTGENQPQHF	TGTGCCTGGAGTACGACAGGAGAGAATCAGCCCCAGCATTTT	many	TRBV30	TRBJ1-5	14	NA
CSATPIGYGYTF	TGCAGTGCTACCCCCATCGGATATGGCTACACCTTC	many	TRBV20-1	TRBJ1-2	12	NA
CASSWLGQTQYF	TGCGCCAGCAGCTGGCTGGGACAGACCCAGTACTTC	NA	TRBV5-1	TRBJ2-5	12	NA
CAISGRGLAGSTDTQYF	TGTGCCATCAGTGGCCGGGGATTAGCGGGGAGCACAGATACGCAGTATTTT	many	TRBV10-3	TRBJ2-3	17	TRBD2